The clone carrying this T cell receptor (beta chain) has at least ten counts. Antigen: not known. This record comes from a study of CD8 T cells in ankylosing spondylitis. The study, taken as a whole, reports: Ankylosing spondylitis blood appeared to be characterized by a TCR beta motif of 8 or 9 highly homologous variants. Significant enrichment of disease-linked clones was reportedly seen in matched ankylosing spondylitis synovial fluid. Disease-associated clonotypes exhibited CD8+ identity and were relatively infrequent in peripheral blood.

Library preparation for TCR beta used quantitative 5'-RACE with molecular barcodes. TCRdb redid the calling of the 5' RACE reads with MiXCR, one entry per CDR3 protein. The sample holds about 190,000 distinct CDR3 sequences, 10% to 15% seen once. The CDR3 contains 15 residues. Trimming stripped 7 bases from V and 8 bases from J, with 18 bases between. Per the germline V gene, CDR1 is MDHEN and CDR2 is SYDVKM. The source of this sequence is a female donor with ankylosing spondylitis or in good health (not recorded which). Sequenced: blood, either unsorted or a sorted T cell fraction (not recorded which). The genes are TRBV28 and TRBJ1-6; D possibly corresponds to TRBD1 (6 bases). As DNA, the CDR3 is TGTGCCAGCAAGATGGGGGGCAACGACTATTCACCCCTCCACTTT. Protein product: CASKMGGNDYSPLHF.